The 9 T cell receptor beta chains below come from one sample, sequenced in a study of T-cell reconstitution after alpha-beta-depleted transplantation in children. Construction of the TCRbeta library involved unique molecular identifiers. From the PCR reads, TCRdb called clonotypes with MiXCR, one entry per CDR3 protein. The profile shows about 1,000,000 distinct CDR3 sequences, 25% to 30% of them singletons. This specimen was PBMCs, mostly from graft donor cells, taken 360 days after TCRalphabeta/CD19-depleted stem cell transplant. The origin of the receptors is a boy in the first two years of life who had a stem cell transplant for SCID, so the T cells may come from the graft donor.

This sequence joins TRBV5-1 and TRBJ2-7; TRBD2 matches at 7 bases. The CDR3 is 14 residues long. Germline V gene lookup returns CDR1 SGHRS and CDR2 YFSETQ. V lost 5 bases, J lost 1 base, and 6 bases stayed unmatched. The CDR3 DNA reads as TGCGCCAGCAGGTTCCGCGGGGGATCCTACGAGCAGTACTTC. Encoded protein: CASRFRGGSYEQYF.

V is TRBV5-1 and J is TRBJ2-2; 7 nucleotides agree with TRBD1. V lost 2 bases, J lost 2 bases, and 3 bases stayed unmatched. Per germline, CDR1 SGHRS and CDR2 YFSETQ. This CDR3 has 15 amino acids. In DNA form, the CDR3 reads TGCGCCAGCAGCTTTCGGGACAGCAACACCGGGGAGCTGTTTTTT. It translates to CASSFRDSNTGELFF.

This clonotype was recorded at least ten times. The chain carries TRBV10-3 and TRBJ2-7; D may be TRBD1 or TRBD2 (6 bases each). This CDR3 has 13 residues. The V gene lost 8 bases and the J gene lost 3 bases, with 14 bases spanning the gap. Germline CDR1 is ENHRY and CDR2 is SYGVKD. The CDR3, as DNA: TGTGCCATCCGGAGGGGGGCAGACTACGAGCAGTACTTC. This codes for CAIRRGADYEQYF.

This clonotype was detected a few times. The V and J genes are TRBV9 and TRBJ2-7; TRBD1 or TRBD2 may be the D gene (5 bases each). This CDR3 is 17 amino acids long. V was cut by 0 bases and J by 3 bases, with 19 bases left in between. Germline CDR1 and CDR2: SGDLS and YYNGEE. The CDR3 DNA sequence: TGTGCCAGCAGCGTAGGCCCCGGCCGAGGAGGACACTACGAGCAGTACTTC. Its protein is CASSVGPGRGGHYEQYF.

This clonotype was detected a few times. V usage is TRBV5-6 and J usage is TRBJ1-6; TRBD1 aligns across 10 bases. Germline CDR1 reads SGHDT; CDR2 reads YYEEEE. The CDR3 extends over 16 amino acids. The V gene end was trimmed by 4 bases and the J gene end by 8 bases; junction bases not matched to a gene: 9. CDR3 amino acids: CASSLRQGALYSPLHF. Here the CDR3 DNA reads TGTGCCAGCAGCCTAAGACAGGGGGCTCTGTATTCACCCCTCCACTTT.

The chain joins TRBV27 to TRBJ2-3, with 7 bases lining up with TRBD2. Trimming at V came to 8 bases and at J to 6 bases, leaving 17 bases not matched to a gene. Germline V gene sequence: CDR1 MNHEY, CDR2 SMNVEV (reference sequence). The CDR3 sequence is 16 residues long. This CDR3 is CASSFGGRGSGDTQYF. In DNA, the CDR3 is TGTGCCAGCTCCTTTGGGGGGAGGGGCTCTGGGGATACGCAGTATTTT.

This clonotype was detected many times. This chain links TRBV20-1 with TRBJ2-1; D gene ambiguous. Trimming pared 0 bases from V and 3 bases from J, leaving 9 bases between. The V gene's germline CDR1 is DFQATT and CDR2 SNEGSKA (reference sequence). The CDR3 is 14 amino acids. CDR3 sequence (DNA): TGCAGTGCTAGAGATCGTGGCAGCTACAATGAGCAGTTCTTC. This codes for CSARDRGSYNEQFF.

The rearrangement links TRBV11-2 to TRBJ2-1, with D perhaps given as TRBD1 or TRBD2 (6 bases each). V was pared by 0 bases and J by 6 bases, with 12 bases between. The CDR3 runs 15 residues. Germline V gene sequence: CDR1 SGHAT, CDR2 FQNNGV. DNA for the CDR3: TGTGCCAGCAGCTTAGATCTTGGAGGGGGCAATGAGCAGTTCTTC. Its protein product is CASSLDLGGGNEQFF.

This clonotype occurred many times. CDR3 DNA: TGCGCCAGCAGCCCGGGGGTCGGGGAGACCCAGTACTTC. It encodes CASSPGVGETQYF. The chain employs TRBV4-3 and TRBJ2-5; tentative D call: TRBD2 (6 bases). This CDR3 has 13 residues. V lost 4 bases and J lost 5, with 11 bases in between. Germline CDR1 and CDR2: LGHNA and YSLEER.